The T cell receptor (beta chain) described here comes from a study of PD-L1 blockade in urothelial cancer. The wider study: Prior chemotherapy regimens per patient numbered 0 to 3. The median T cell count in blood samples was some 140,000. Blood was tested 3 weeks (second dose) and 6 weeks into treatment.

Sequencing used immunoSEQ multiplex PCR; TCRdb keeps in-frame clones, though not all of them. The sample lists about 39,000 clones, approximately 90% occurring once. As regards this clone: The antigen is unknown.

The CDR3 loop spans 13 amino acids. In germline, CDR1 is SGHNT, CDR2 YYREEE (reference sequence). Trimming took 1 base from V and 5 from J, leaving 9 bases between them. Findings of the study overall: Tumor-associated clones in the blood of durable-benefit patients grew more at 3 weeks.

J is TRBJ2-5 and V is TRBV5-4; D is possibly TRBD1 (6 bases). This material consisted of PBMCs, taken around atezolizumab (anti-PD-L1) treatment. The clonotype originates from a man aged 60 to 75 with urothelial cancer. CDR3 in DNA: TGTGCCAGCAGCTTGAAGGGGGATGAGACCCAGTACTTC. Translating it yields CASSLKGDETQYF.